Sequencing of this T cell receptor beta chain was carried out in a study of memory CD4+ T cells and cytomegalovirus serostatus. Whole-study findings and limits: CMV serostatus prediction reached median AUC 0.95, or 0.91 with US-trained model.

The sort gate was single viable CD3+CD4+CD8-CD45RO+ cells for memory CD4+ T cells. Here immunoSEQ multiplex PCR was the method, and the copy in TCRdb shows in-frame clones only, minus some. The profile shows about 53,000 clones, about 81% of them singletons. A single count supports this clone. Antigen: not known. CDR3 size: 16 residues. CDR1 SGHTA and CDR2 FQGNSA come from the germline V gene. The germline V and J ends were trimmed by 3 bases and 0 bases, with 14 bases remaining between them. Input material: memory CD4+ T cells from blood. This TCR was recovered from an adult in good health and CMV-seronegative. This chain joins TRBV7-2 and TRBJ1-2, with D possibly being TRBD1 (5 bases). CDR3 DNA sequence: TGTGCCAGCAGCTTTTCCCCGGGACGGACTAACTATGGCTACACCTTC. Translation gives CASSFSPGRTNYGYTF.